In this sample, the clone carrying this TCR beta chain turned up once. The antigen is not known. This CDR3 is built from 13 residues. Per the germline V gene, CDR1 is SQVTM and CDR2 is ANQGSEA. The data are from a study of Tregs in tolerant kidney transplant recipients. Study findings and constraints: This study did not directly address biological reproducibility. The small number of patients limits these findings pending further validation. Expanding Tregs on activated donor B cells appeared to best identify donor-specific TCRbeta clones.

Method: immunoSEQ multiplex PCR; TCRdb's copy keeps in-frame clones and lacks some. This table has 90,000 or so clones, roughly nine tenths appearing once. The V and J genes are TRBV29-1 and TRBJ1-1; no clear D gene. The sample consisted of CD8+ T cells from blood. This sequence originates from a human donor in good health. CDR3 DNA: TGCAGTGCCCTAGGGTTGGCAGACACTGAAGCTTTCTTT. This sequence encodes CSALGLADTEAFF.